This T cell receptor beta chain was identified in a study of control samples from healthy donors and cancer patients. The assay was immunoSEQ multiplex PCR, and TCRdb's table has in-frame clones only and misses some. The sample records 70,000 or so clones, over 75% being singletons. Germline loops: CDR1 SQVTM, CDR2 ANQGSEA. The ends were cut back, 2 bases at V and 5 bases at J, with 15 bases in the middle. This CDR3 contains 14 residues. This chain joins TRBV29-1 and TRBJ1-1; maybe TRBD1 (6 bases). The specimen sequenced was blood. The TCR sequence derives from a man aged 50-59 years in good health. CDR3 loop: CSVESVQGRTEAFF. The CDR3 nucleotides read TGCAGCGTTGAAAGCGTCCAGGGGCGGACTGAAGCTTTCTTT. Together with reference TRBV29-1 and TRBJ1-1, the CDR3 gives the full variable domain: SAVISQKPSRDICQRGTSLTIQCQVDSQVTMMFWYRQQPGQSLTLIATANQGSEATYESGFVIDKFPISRPNLTFSTLTVSNMSPEDSSIYLCSVESVQGRTEAFFGQGTRLTVV.